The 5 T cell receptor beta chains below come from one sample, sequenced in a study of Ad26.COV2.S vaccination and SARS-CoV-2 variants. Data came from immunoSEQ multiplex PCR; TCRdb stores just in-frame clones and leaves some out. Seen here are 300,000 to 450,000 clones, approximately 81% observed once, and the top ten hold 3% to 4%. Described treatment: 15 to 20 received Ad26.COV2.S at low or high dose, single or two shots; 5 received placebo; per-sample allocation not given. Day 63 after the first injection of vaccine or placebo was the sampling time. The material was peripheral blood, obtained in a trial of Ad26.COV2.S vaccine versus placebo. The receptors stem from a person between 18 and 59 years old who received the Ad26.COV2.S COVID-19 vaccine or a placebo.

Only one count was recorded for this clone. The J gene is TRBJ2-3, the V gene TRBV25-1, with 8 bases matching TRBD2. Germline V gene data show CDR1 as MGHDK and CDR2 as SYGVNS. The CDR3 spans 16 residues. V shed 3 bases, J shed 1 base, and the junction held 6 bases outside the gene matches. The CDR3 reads CASSDNLAGRTDTQYF. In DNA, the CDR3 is TGTGCCAGCAGTGATAACCTAGCGGGCCGCACAGATACGCAGTATTTT.

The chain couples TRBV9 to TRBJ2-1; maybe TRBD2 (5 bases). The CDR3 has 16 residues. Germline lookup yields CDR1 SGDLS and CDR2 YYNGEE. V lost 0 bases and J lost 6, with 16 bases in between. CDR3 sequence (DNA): TGTGCCAGCAGCGTAGGTCCCGTACTAGTACCCAATGAGCAGTTCTTC. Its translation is CASSVGPVLVPNEQFF.

CDR3 nucleotide sequence: TGTGCCAGCAGTTCGGGACAGCCCACCTACAATGAGCAGTTCTTC. Amino acids: CASSSGQPTYNEQFF. The chain carries TRBV6-5 and TRBJ2-1; TRBD1 matches at 7 bases. J gave up 2 bases and V 4 bases, and 5 bases lay outside the gene matches. The CDR3 has 15 residues. CDR1 and CDR2 (germline): MNHEY, SVGAGI.

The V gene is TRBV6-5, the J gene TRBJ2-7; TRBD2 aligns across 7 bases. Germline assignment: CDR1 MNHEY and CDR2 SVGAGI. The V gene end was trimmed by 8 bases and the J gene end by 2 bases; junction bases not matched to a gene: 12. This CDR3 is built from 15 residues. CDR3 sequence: CASARLAKPPYEQYF. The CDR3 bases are TGTGCCAGCGCCCGACTAGCCAAGCCCCCCTACGAGCAGTACTTC.

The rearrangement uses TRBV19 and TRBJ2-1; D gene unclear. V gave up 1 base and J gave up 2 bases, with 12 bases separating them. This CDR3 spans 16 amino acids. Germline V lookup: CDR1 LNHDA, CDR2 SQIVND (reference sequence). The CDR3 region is CASSIVSGWPYNEQFF. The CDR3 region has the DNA TGTGCCAGTAGTATAGTATCGGGTTGGCCCTACAATGAGCAGTTCTTC.